These 32 T cell receptor beta chains came from one sample sequenced in a study of blood T cell repertoires in COVID-19. Clones were read by immunoSEQ multiplex PCR, and TCRdb kept only the in-frame ones, dropping some. The sample has approximately 120,000 clones; approximately 89% are singletons. The source material was peripheral blood. The receptors here all came from a woman aged 80 or over with COVID-19, enrolled during active disease.

V usage is TRBV3-1 (or the pseudogene TRBV3-2) and J usage is TRBJ1-5; the match to TRBD1 covers 9 bases. V lost 1 base, J lost 6 bases, and 4 bases stayed unmatched. The CDR3 contains 15 residues. From germline, CDR1 is LGHDT and CDR2 YNNKEL (reference sequence). In nucleotides, the CDR3 is TGTGCCAGCAGCCAAGGGGGACAGGGTATTCAGCCCCAGCATTTT. It specifies CASSQGGQGIQPQHF.

This sequence joins TRBV15 and TRBJ2-7; 10 bases match TRBD1. This CDR3 has 14 residues. V dropped 6 bases and J dropped 3; count of bases not matched to a gene: 5. CDR1 LNHNV and CDR2 YYDKDF come from the germline V gene (reference sequence). CDR3 sequence (DNA): TGTGCCACCAGGCCGGGACAGGGGAGCTACGAGCAGTACTTC. Translation gives CATRPGQGSYEQYF.

The chain joins TRBV3-1 (or the pseudogene TRBV3-2) to TRBJ2-5, with 11 bases aligning to TRBD2. Germline trimming cut 4 bases from V and 4 bases from J; bases unmatched to any gene: 8. CDR3 size: 16 residues. Per the germline V gene, CDR1 is LGHDT and CDR2 is YNNKEL (reference sequence). The CDR3 region is CASSPRGLAGGETQYF. The DNA for the CDR3 is TGTGCCAGCAGCCCTCGAGGACTAGCGGGCGGAGAGACCCAGTACTTC.

This chain uses TRBV9 with TRBJ2-4; 9 bases line up with TRBD2. Per germline, CDR1 SGDLS and CDR2 YYNGEE. The CDR3 is made up of 16 amino acids. V trimming: 4 bases; J trimming: 8 bases; junction bases outside the gene matches: 13. The CDR3 spells CASSPVSGSEGDIQYF. The CDR3, as DNA: TGTGCCAGCAGCCCAGTTAGCGGGAGCGAGGGAGACATTCAGTACTTC.

A few counts support this clone. V gene TRBV15 combines with J gene TRBJ2-5, with 10 positions matching TRBD2. This CDR3 spans 16 amino acids. Germline CDR1 LNHNV, CDR2 YYDKDF (reference sequence). The J segment lost 2 bases and the V segment lost 1 base, leaving 4 bases of the junction unmatched. CDR3 nucleotides: TGTGCCACCAGCAGAGGGCCAGCGGGAGGGCAAGAGACCCAGTACTTC. Translation gives CATSRGPAGGQETQYF. The whole variable domain, remainder taken from reference TRBV15 and TRBJ2-5, is DAMVIQNPRYQVTQFGKPVTLSCSQTLNHNVMYWYQQKSSQAPKLLFHYYDKDFNNEADTPDNFQSRRPNTSFCFLDIRSPGLGDTAMYLCATSRGPAGGQETQYFGPGTRLLVL.

The CDR3, as DNA: TGTGCCAGCAGCTTAGGGAGTAATACTAATGAAAAACTGTTTTTT. Protein: CASSLGSNTNEKLFF. The chain couples TRBV7-6 to TRBJ1-4; no clear D gene. V was trimmed by 1 base and J by 2 bases, leaving 8 bases between them. Germline V lookup: CDR1 SGHVS, CDR2 FNYEAQ. CDR3 length: 15 residues. Supplemented by reference TRBV7-6 and TRBJ1-4, the full variable domain reads GAGVSQSPRYKVTKRGQDVALRCDPISGHVSLYWYRQALGQGPEFLTYFNYEAQQDKSGLPNDRFSAERPEGSISTLTIQRTEQRDSAMYRCASSLGSNTNEKLFFGSGTQLSVL.

In nucleotides, the CDR3 is TGTGCCATAAAGGGACTGATGTCCAATGAGCAGTTCTTC. This codes for CAIKGLMSNEQFF. The chain carries TRBV10-3 and TRBJ2-1, with D possibly being TRBD2 (6 bases). This CDR3 contains 13 residues. V lost 9 bases and J lost 6, with 15 bases in between. Germline values: CDR1 ENHRY, CDR2 SYGVKD.

The gene calls are TRBV11-2 and TRBJ2-7; 8 bases line up with TRBD2. The CDR3 consists of 16 residues. Germline CDR1 SGHAT, CDR2 FQNNGV. With 5 bases clipped from V and 0 bases from J, the junction kept 9 bases outside the gene matches. Written as DNA, the CDR3 is TGTGCCAGCAGCACCGGGAGGGGGACGGGCTCCTACGAGCAGTACTTC. Translating gives CASSTGRGTGSYEQYF.

The genes are TRBV7-2 and TRBJ2-7; 14 nucleotides agree with TRBD2. The ends lost 5 bases at V and 6 bases at J; junction bases unmatched: 3. Germline CDR1 reads SGHTA; CDR2 reads FQGNSA. This CDR3 is 14 amino acids long. CDR3 in amino acids: CASSQGLAGVEQYF. CDR3 sequence (DNA): TGTGCCAGCAGCCAGGGACTAGCGGGAGTCGAGCAGTACTTC.

The sample holds a few counts of this clone. The gene calls are TRBV20-1 and TRBJ2-5, with D uncertain. Germline values: CDR1 DFQATT, CDR2 SNEGSKA (reference sequence). The CDR3 runs to 10 residues. V gave up 6 bases and J gave up 5 bases, with 7 bases separating them. The CDR3 protein is CSANRETQYF. CDR3 bases: TGCAGTGCGAATCGGGAGACCCAGTACTTC.

This clone was observed once. The chain uses TRBV7-2 and TRBJ1-4; D might be TRBD1 (6 bases). The CDR3 is 16 amino acids. Trimming removed 0 bases from V and 6 bases from J, with 14 bases in between. The germline gives CDR1 SGHTA, CDR2 FQGNSA. Here the CDR3 DNA reads TGTGCCAGCAGCTTAGCAGGACAGCCTCGGGATGAAAAACTGTTTTTT. The encoded protein is CASSLAGQPRDEKLFF. Full variable domain (rest looked up from reference TRBV7-2 and TRBJ1-4): GAGVSQSPSNKVTEKGKDVELRCDPISGHTALYWYRQSLGQGLEFLIYFQGNSAPDKSGLPSDRFSAERTGGSVSTLTIQRTQQEDSAVYLCASSLAGQPRDEKLFFGSGTQLSVL.

The chain couples TRBV19 to TRBJ2-7; 10 bases match TRBD2. After removal of 3 bases from V and 2 bases from J, the junction contained 13 bases not matched to a gene. Germline loops: CDR1 LNHDA, CDR2 SQIVND (reference sequence). The CDR3 consists of 18 residues. CDR3 sequence: CASSISVSGRAFTYEQYF. CDR3 bases: TGTGCCAGTAGTATTTCCGTGAGCGGGAGGGCCTTCACCTACGAGCAGTACTTC.

This chain uses TRBV2 with TRBJ1-4, with TRBD1 matching 8 bases. The trim removed 6 bases at V and 5 bases at J, leaving 11 bases unmatched. CDR3 size: 16 residues. Germline CDR1 reads SNHLY; CDR2 reads FYNNEI. This chain's CDR3 is CASSDIGQGGNEKLFF. CDR3 coding DNA: TGTGCCAGCAGCGATATAGGACAGGGAGGGAATGAAAAACTGTTTTTT.

Only one count was recorded for this clone. The CDR3 loop reads CASSLGTAYGYTF. In DNA, the CDR3 is TGTGCCAGCTCCCTAGGGACAGCATATGGCTACACCTTC. The rearrangement uses TRBV18 and TRBJ1-2; TRBD1 matches 7 bases. From germline, CDR1 is KGHSH and CDR2 LQKENI. The CDR3 loop spans 13 amino acids. With V trimmed by 6 bases and J by 5 bases, 6 bases remained unmatched.

This clone turned up a few times. The rearrangement joins TRBV6-5 to TRBJ1-2; no clear D gene. The CDR3 length is 12 residues. V was pared by 6 bases and J by 4 bases, with 9 bases between. Germline loops: CDR1 MNHEY, CDR2 SVGAGI. The CDR3 is CASRGVAYGYTF. CDR3 nucleotides: TGTGCCAGCAGGGGAGTGGCCTATGGCTACACCTTC.

This clone has more than one count but fewer than ten. The chain employs TRBV6-5 and TRBJ1-6; no clear D gene. Trimming removed 1 base at V and 7 bases at J, with 14 bases between. Per germline, CDR1 MNHEY and CDR2 SVGAGI. The CDR3 extends over 16 amino acids. The CDR3 loop reads CASSYYTAGRNSPLHF. As DNA, the CDR3 is TGTGCCAGCAGTTACTATACAGCGGGGAGGAATTCACCCCTCCACTTT.

This chain uses TRBV28 with TRBJ2-7; TRBD1 is a possible D gene (6 bases). Germline V gene data show CDR1 as MDHEN and CDR2 as SYDVKM. Trimming pared 2 bases from V and 2 bases from J, leaving 10 bases between. The CDR3 has 14 residues. Written as DNA, the CDR3 is TGTGCCAGCAGTTTAGACAGGATCACCTACGAGCAGTACTTC. Translation: CASSLDRITYEQYF.

The chain is built from TRBV3-1 (or the pseudogene TRBV3-2) and TRBJ2-7; TRBD2 matches at 8 bases. Germline CDR1 reads LGHDT; CDR2 reads YNNKEL (reference sequence). The CDR3 totals 15 residues. V was pared by 3 bases and J by 5 bases, with 9 bases of the junction left unmatched. Here the CDR3 reads CASSHPGTRSDEQYF. DNA for the CDR3: TGTGCCAGCAGCCACCCGGGGACTAGATCCGACGAGCAGTACTTC.

V is TRBV28 and J is TRBJ1-6; TRBD1 matches at 9 bases. The trim removed 5 bases at V and 19 bases at J, leaving 18 bases unmatched. Germline V gene lookup returns CDR1 MDHEN and CDR2 SYDVKM. This CDR3 spans 15 amino acids. CDR3 amino acids: CASSIQTPRRDRVHF. DNA for the CDR3: TGTGCCAGCAGTATTCAAACCCCTCGCCGGGACAGGGTGCACTTT.

This clone has just one count. The V gene is TRBV3-1 (or the pseudogene TRBV3-2), the J gene TRBJ2-5, with D possibly being TRBD2 (7 bases). The V end lost 4 bases, the J end lost 4 bases, and 13 bases lay between the germline ends. Germline CDR1 reads LGHDT; CDR2 reads YNNKEL (reference sequence). The CDR3 covers 14 residues. The CDR3 DNA follows: TGTGCCAGCAGCCCCCAGGGAGGGGGAGAGACCCAGTACTTC. This encodes CASSPQGGGETQYF.

V is TRBV28 and J is TRBJ2-7, with D possibly being TRBD1 (6 bases). CDR1 is MDHEN, CDR2 SYDVKM, per germline. This CDR3 is built from 12 residues. The ends were cut back, 5 bases at V and 3 bases at J, with 8 bases in the middle. The CDR3 is CASSTGHYEQYF. DNA for the CDR3: TGTGCCAGCAGTACAGGGCACTACGAGCAGTACTTC.

The chain recombines TRBV11-2 with TRBJ2-1; 8 bases are shared with TRBD2. The CDR3 is 12 residues long. CDR1 SGHAT and CDR2 FQNNGV come from the germline V gene. J gave up 9 bases and V 4 bases, and 2 bases lay outside the gene matches. The CDR3 sequence is CASSSLAAEQFF. Here the CDR3 DNA reads TGTGCCAGCAGCTCACTAGCGGCTGAGCAGTTCTTC.

The chain employs TRBV5-6 and TRBJ2-1, with 13 bases that match TRBD2. V was clipped by 2 bases and J by 9 bases; unmatched bases: 5. Germline assignment: CDR1 SGHDT and CDR2 YYEEEE. This CDR3 comprises 15 residues. The CDR3 region has the DNA TGTGCCAGCAGCTTCGGACTAGCGGGAGACACTGAGCAGTTCTTC. Its protein product is CASSFGLAGDTEQFF.

The sample holds one count of this clone. The rearrangement joins TRBV21-1 to TRBJ2-7; the table's D call TRBD2 went unverified against the DNA. TRBV21-1 is designated a pseudogene. This CDR3 spans 18 amino acids. The CDR3 coding sequence is TGTGCCAGCAGCAAAGGTGGGCAACTAGCGGGAGTGATCTACGAGCAGTACTTC. Its translation is CASSKGGQLAGVIYEQYF.

The J gene is TRBJ1-6, the V gene TRBV28; D perhaps matches TRBD1 (6 bases). Germline V CDR1 and CDR2: MDHEN, SYDVKM. V dropped 7 bases and J dropped 6 bases, with 13 bases sitting between them. The CDR3 extends over 14 amino acids. CDR3 sequence (DNA): TGTGCCAGCACCCCGGGAGGGGGTAATTCACCCCTCCACTTT. Translating gives CASTPGGGNSPLHF. Looking up the rest from reference TRBV28 and TRBJ1-6 gives the full variable domain: DVKVTQSSRYLVKRTGEKVFLECVQDMDHENMFWYRQDPGLGLRLIYFSYDVKMKEKGDIPEGYSVSREKKERFSLILESASTNQTSMYLCASTPGGGNSPLHFGNGTRLTVT.

This clone occurred a few times. This sequence joins TRBV6-2 or TRBV6-3 and TRBJ1-1; D is undetermined. This CDR3 comprises 19 residues. The ends were cut back, 4 bases at V and 2 bases at J, with 26 bases in the middle. Per germline, CDR1 MNHEY and CDR2 SVGEGT. CDR3 protein: CASSSLHWAEQRKNTEAFF. Written as DNA, the CDR3 is TGTGCCAGCAGTTCCCTTCATTGGGCAGAACAAAGGAAAAACACTGAAGCTTTCTTT.

The count of this clone is one. The V gene is TRBV5-8, the J gene TRBJ1-1; no reliable D call. Trimming took 0 bases from V and 4 from J, leaving 7 bases between them. The CDR3 consists of 13 residues. From germline, CDR1 is SGHTS and CDR2 YDEGEE. The CDR3 bases are TGTGCCAGCAGCTTGGGGGCAGCCACTGAAGCTTTCTTT. This gives the protein CASSLGAATEAFF.

This chain joins TRBV28 and TRBJ2-3; TRBD2 matches at 9 bases. CDR1 is MDHEN, CDR2 SYDVKM, per germline. The ends lost 6 bases at V and 2 bases at J; junction bases unmatched: 6. The CDR3 is made up of 15 amino acids. CDR3 sequence reads: CASRIAGVNTDTQYF. The CDR3 DNA sequence: TGTGCCAGCAGAATAGCGGGAGTAAACACAGATACGCAGTATTTT. The whole variable domain, remainder taken from reference TRBV28 and TRBJ2-3, is DVKVTQSSRYLVKRTGEKVFLECVQDMDHENMFWYRQDPGLGLRLIYFSYDVKMKEKGDIPEGYSVSREKKERFSLILESASTNQTSMYLCASRIAGVNTDTQYFGPGTRLTVL.

J is TRBJ2-3 and V is TRBV5-3; 10 bases map to TRBD2. TRBV5-3 is an ORF; its function is uncertain. Trimming removed 1 base from V and 3 bases from J; junction bases left unmatched: 2. This CDR3 has 15 residues. CDR3 loop: CARSLLAGVTDTQYF. The CDR3 DNA follows: TGTGCCAGAAGCTTGCTAGCGGGAGTGACAGATACGCAGTATTTT.

The rearrangement uses TRBV2 and TRBJ1-4, with 9 bases fitting TRBD1. The V gene's germline CDR1 is SNHLY and CDR2 FYNNEI. V was clipped by 4 bases and J by 4 bases; unmatched bases: 4. The CDR3 sequence is 15 residues long. The CDR3 region is CASSAPGQGNEKLFF. The CDR3 DNA reads TGTGCCAGCAGTGCTCCGGGACAGGGTAATGAAAAACTGTTTTTT.

The chain employs TRBV19 and TRBJ1-4; 8 nucleotides match TRBD1. From germline, CDR1 is LNHDA and CDR2 SQIVND (reference sequence). V lost 6 bases to trimming and J lost 8 bases; unmatched junction nucleotides: 11. The CDR3 extends over 15 amino acids. The chain's CDR3 is CASRDSTGEWEKLFF. The CDR3 DNA reads as TGTGCCAGTAGAGATTCGACAGGGGAGTGGGAAAAACTGTTTTTT.

The CDR3 sequence: CASSDGGNSGNTIYF. Written as DNA, the CDR3 is TGTGCCAGCAGCGATGGCGGGAACTCTGGAAACACCATATATTTT. The V gene is TRBV9, the J gene TRBJ1-3; D remains unclear. The germline V gene encodes CDR1 SGDLS and CDR2 YYNGEE. Between the trimmed V and J ends, which lost 3 bases and 0 bases, there was a span of 10 bases. This CDR3 is 15 amino acids long.